This T cell receptor beta chain came from a study of T cells expressing NK-cell markers. TCRdb re-called the 5' RACE reads and shows each CDR3 protein once, DNA omitted. The record lists over 350,000 distinct CDR3 sequences, of which the ten most abundant hold roughly a tenth. Sequencing input: blood T cells: a sorted CD56 or NKG2C T cell subset, CD4+ or CD8+ T cells, or bulk PBMC T cells (not recorded which). The receptor was derived from a woman aged 50 to 60 in good health.

CDR3 region: CASSLYSMSWEWRINEQFF. J is TRBJ2-1 and V is TRBV27; the D gene TCRdb calls, TRBD1, cannot be checked with no DNA. There are 19 residues in the CDR3. The germline gives CDR1 MNHEY, CDR2 SMNVEV (reference sequence).